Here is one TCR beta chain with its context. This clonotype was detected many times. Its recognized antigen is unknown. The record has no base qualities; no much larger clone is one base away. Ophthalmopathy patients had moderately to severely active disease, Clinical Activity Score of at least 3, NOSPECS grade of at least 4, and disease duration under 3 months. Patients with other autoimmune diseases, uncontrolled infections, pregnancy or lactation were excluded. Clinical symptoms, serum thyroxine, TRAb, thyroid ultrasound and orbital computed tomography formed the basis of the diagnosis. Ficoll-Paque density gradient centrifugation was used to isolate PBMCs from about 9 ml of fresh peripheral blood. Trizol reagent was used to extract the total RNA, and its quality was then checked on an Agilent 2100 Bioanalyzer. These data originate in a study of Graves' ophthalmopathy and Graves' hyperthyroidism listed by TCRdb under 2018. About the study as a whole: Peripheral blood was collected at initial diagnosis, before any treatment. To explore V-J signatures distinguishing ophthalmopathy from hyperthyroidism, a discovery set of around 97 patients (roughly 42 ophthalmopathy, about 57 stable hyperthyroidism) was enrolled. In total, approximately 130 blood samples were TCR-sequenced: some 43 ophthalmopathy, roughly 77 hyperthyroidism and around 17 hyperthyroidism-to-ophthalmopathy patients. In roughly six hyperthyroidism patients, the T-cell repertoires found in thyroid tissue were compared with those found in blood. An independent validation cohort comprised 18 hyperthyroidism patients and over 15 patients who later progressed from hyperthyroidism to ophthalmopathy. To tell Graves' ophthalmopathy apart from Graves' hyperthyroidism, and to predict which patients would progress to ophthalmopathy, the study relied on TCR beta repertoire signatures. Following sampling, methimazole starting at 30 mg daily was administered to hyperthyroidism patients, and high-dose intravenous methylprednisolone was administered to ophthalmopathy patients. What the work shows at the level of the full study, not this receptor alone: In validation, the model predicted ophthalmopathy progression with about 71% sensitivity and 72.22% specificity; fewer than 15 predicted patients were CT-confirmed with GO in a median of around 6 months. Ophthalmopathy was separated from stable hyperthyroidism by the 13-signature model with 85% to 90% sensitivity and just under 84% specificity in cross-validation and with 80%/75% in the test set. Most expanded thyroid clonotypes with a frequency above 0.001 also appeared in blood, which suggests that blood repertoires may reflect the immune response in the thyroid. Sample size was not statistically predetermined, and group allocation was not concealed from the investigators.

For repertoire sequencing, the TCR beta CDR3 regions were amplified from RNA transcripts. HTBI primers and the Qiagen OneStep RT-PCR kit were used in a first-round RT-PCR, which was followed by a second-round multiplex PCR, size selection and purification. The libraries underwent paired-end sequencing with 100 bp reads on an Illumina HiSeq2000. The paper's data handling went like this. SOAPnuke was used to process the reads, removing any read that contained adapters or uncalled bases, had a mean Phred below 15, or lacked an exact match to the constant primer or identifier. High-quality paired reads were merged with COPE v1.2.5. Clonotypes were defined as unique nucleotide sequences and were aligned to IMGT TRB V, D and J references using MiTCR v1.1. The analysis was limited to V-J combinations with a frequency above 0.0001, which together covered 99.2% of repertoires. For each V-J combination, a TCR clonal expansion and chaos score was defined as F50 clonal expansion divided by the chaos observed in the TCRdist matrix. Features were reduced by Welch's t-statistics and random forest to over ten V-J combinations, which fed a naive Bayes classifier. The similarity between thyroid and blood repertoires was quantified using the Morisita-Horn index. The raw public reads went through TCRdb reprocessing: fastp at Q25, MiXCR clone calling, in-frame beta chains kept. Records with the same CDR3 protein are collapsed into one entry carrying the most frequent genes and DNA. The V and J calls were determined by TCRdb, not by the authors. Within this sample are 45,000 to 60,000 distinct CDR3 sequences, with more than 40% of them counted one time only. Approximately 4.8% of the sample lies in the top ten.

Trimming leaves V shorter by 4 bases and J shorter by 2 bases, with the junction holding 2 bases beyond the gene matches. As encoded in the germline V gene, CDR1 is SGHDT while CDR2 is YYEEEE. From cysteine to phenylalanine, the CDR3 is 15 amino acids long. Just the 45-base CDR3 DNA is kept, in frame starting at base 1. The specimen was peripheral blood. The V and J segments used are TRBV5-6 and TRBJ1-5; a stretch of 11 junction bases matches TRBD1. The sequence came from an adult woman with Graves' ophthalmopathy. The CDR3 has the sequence CASSGTGGGNQPQHF. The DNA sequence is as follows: TGTGCCAGCAGCGGGACAGGGGGAGGCAATCAGCCCCAGCATTTT.